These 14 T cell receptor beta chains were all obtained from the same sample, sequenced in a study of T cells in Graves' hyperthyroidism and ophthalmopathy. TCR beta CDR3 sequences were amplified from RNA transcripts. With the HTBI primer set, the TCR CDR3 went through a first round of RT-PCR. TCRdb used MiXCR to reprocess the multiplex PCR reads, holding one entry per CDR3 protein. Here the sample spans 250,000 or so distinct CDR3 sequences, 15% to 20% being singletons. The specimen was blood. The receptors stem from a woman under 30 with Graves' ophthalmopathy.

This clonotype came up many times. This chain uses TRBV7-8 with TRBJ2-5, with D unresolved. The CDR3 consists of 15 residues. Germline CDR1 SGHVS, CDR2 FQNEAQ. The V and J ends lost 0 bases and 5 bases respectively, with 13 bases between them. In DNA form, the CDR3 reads TGTGCCAGCAGCTTAGCGGCCCGGTCGGTGGAGACCCAGTACTTC. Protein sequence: CASSLAARSVETQYF.

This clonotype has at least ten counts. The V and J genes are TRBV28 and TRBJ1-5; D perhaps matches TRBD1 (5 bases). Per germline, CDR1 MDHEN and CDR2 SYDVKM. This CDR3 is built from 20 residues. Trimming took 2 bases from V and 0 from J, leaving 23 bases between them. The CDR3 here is CASSLRGGDPPYYSNQPQHF. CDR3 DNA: TGTGCCAGCAGTTTAAGGGGTGGGGACCCCCCCTACTATAGCAATCAGCCCCAGCATTTT.

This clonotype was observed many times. CDR3 residues: CASNTLAAGANVLTF. CDR3 nucleotides: TGTGCCAGCAACACCTTAGCGGCTGGGGCCAACGTCCTGACTTTC. The chain employs TRBV6-2 or TRBV6-3 and TRBJ2-6, with D perhaps TRBD2 (6 bases). V was shortened by 7 bases and J by 2 bases, with 12 bases between the two germline ends. Germline CDR1 and CDR2: MNHEY and SVGEGT. The CDR3 loop spans 15 amino acids.

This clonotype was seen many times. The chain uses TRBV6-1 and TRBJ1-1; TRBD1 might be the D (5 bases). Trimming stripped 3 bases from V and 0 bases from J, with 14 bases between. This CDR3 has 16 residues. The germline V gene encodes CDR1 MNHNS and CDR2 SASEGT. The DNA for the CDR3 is TGTGCCAGCAGTGACAGGGCCTTAGATATGAACACTGAAGCTTTCTTT. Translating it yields CASSDRALDMNTEAFF.

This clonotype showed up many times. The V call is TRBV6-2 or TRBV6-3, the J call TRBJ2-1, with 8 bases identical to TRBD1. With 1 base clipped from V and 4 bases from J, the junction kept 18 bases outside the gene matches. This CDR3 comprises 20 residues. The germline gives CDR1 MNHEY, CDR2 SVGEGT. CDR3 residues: CASSYYSTGALRLGYNEQFF. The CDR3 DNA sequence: TGTGCCAGCAGTTACTACTCGACAGGGGCCCTACGATTGGGTTACAATGAGCAGTTCTTC.

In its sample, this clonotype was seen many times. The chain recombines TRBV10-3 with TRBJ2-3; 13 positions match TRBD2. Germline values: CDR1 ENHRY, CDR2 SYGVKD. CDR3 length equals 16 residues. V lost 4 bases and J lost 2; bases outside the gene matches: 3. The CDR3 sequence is CAISGTSGGLTDTQYF. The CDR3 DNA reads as TGTGCCATCAGTGGGACTAGCGGGGGCCTCACAGATACGCAGTATTTT.

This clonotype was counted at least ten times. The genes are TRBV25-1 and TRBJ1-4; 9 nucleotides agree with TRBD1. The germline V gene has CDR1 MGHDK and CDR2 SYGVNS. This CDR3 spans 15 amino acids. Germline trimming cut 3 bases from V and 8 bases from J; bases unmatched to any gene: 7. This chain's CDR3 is CASSDHDRGDEKLFF. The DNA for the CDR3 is TGTGCCAGCAGTGACCACGACAGGGGGGACGAAAAACTGTTTTTT.

CDR3 loop: CASSSGGGQLSNTGELFF. DNA of the CDR3: TGTGCCAGCAGCTCGGGTGGAGGACAGCTCTCGAACACCGGGGAGCTGTTTTTT. The J gene is TRBJ2-2, the V gene TRBV5-6, with D possibly being TRBD1 (6 bases). This CDR3 is built from 18 residues. V shed 3 bases and J shed 0 bases, with 18 bases lying between them. Germline lookup yields CDR1 SGHDT and CDR2 YYEEEE.

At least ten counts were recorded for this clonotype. The CDR3 protein is CASSYEASGTDTQYF. CDR3 in DNA: TGTGCCAGCAGTTATGAGGCTAGTGGGACAGATACGCAGTATTTT. V gene TRBV6-1 combines with J gene TRBJ2-3; D uncertain. CDR1 is MNHNS, CDR2 SASEGT, per germline. V dropped 5 bases and J dropped 3 bases, with 15 bases sitting between them. The CDR3 consists of 15 residues.

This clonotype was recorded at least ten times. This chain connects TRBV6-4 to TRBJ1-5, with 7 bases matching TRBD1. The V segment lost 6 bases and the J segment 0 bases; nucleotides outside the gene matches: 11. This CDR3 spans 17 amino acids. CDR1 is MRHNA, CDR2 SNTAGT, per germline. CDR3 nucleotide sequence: TGTGCCAGCAGGATTGGGACAGCTCTTTATAGCAATCAGCCCCAGCATTTT. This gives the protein CASRIGTALYSNQPQHF.

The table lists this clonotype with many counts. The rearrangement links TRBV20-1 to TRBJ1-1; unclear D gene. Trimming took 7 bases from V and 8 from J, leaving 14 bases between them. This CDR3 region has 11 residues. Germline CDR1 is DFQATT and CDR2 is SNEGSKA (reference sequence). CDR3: CSVGQAVEAFF. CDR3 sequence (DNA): TGCAGTGTAGGTCAGGCAGTAGAAGCTTTCTTT.

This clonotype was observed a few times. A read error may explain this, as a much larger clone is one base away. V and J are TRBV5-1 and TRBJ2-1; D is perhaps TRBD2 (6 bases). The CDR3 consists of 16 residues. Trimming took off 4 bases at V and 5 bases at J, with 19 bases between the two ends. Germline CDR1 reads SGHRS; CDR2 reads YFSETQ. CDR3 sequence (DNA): TGCGCCAGCAGCCCGGGGAGGCCCCCCCCCGACAATGAGCAGTTCTTC. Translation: CASSPGRPPPDNEQFF.

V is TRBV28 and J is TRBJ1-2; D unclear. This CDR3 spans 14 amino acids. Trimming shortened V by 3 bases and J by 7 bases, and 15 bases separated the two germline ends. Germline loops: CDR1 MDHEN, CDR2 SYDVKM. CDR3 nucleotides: TGTGCCAGCAGTTTCTTGCTTCAACTGGGTGGCTACACCTTC. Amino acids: CASSFLLQLGGYTF.

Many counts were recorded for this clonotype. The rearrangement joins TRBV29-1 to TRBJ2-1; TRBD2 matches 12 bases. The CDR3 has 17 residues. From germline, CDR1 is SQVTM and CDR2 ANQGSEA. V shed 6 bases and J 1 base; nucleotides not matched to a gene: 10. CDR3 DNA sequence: TGCAGCGTCTCCTACCCCGGGACTAGCGGGTCCTACAATGAGCAGTTCTTC. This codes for CSVSYPGTSGSYNEQFF.